Following are 17 T cell receptor beta chains from one sample sequenced in a study of T cell repertoires in cytomegalovirus infection. Their recognized antigens are unknown. TCRdb reanalysed the reads using MiXCR and keeps one entry per CDR3 protein. The sample holds 450,000 to 550,000 distinct CDR3 sequences; 40% to 50% are singletons and the top ten take roughly two fifths. The material sequenced was cultured PBMCs, taken from culture after CMV antigen stimulation. These receptors were taken from a human donor in good health (CMV status not recorded). Some clones in this sample may be carry-over from other donors' samples.

This clonotype was counted a few times. A read error may account for a junction end that differs from germline. The gene calls are TRBV12-3 or TRBV12-4 and TRBJ2-4; perhaps TRBD2 as D (7 bases). The CDR3 contains 11 residues. CDR3 in DNA: TGTGCCAGCAGTTCGGGCGGGGGCCACAACTTC. It encodes CASSSGGGHNF.

The rearrangement joins TRBV19 to TRBJ1-5; D uncertain. The V end was cut by 5 bases, the J end by 11 bases, with 19 bases between. Germline CDR1 reads LNHDA; CDR2 reads SQIVND (reference sequence). This CDR3 is 14 amino acids long. For the CDR3, the DNA is TGTGCCAGTAGTGCAGACATCTTAATCGTATCCCAGCATTTT. This translates into CASSADILIVSQHF. The full variable domain, its missing parts supplied by reference TRBV19 and TRBJ1-5, is DGGITQSPKYLFRKEGQNVTLSCEQNLNHDAMYWYRQDPGQGLRLIYYSQIVNDFQKGDIAEGYSVSREKKESFPLTVTSAQKNPTAFYLCASSADILIVSQHFGDGTRLSIL.

This clonotype was seen just once. The J gene is TRBJ2-6, the V gene TRBV5-6, with D maybe TRBD2 (5 bases). The CDR3 has 15 residues. The germline CDR1 and CDR2 sequences are SGHDT and YYEEEE. The V end was cut by 4 bases, the J end by 4 bases, with 12 bases between. CDR3 region: CASSPLPGGANVLTF. The CDR3 DNA is TGTGCCAGCAGCCCTCTTCCGGGGGGGGCCAACGTCCTGACTTTC.

This clonotype came up once. The rearrangement joins TRBV11-2 to TRBJ1-6, with a possible D match to TRBD1 (5 bases). The germline CDR1 and CDR2 sequences are SGHAT and FQNNGV. CDR3 length equals 15 residues. The V end lost 6 bases, the J end lost 7 bases, and 16 bases lay between the germline ends. CDR3 DNA sequence: TGTGCCAGCAGGAGACCGGGACGGACGAATTCACCCCTCCACTTT. This translates into CASRRPGRTNSPLHF.

This chain links TRBV10-3 with TRBJ2-3, with 10 positions matching TRBD2. The germline gives CDR1 ENHRY, CDR2 SYGVKD. Unmatched junction bases numbered 12, after V lost 8 bases and J lost 1 base. The CDR3 covers 17 residues. CDR3 in amino acids: CAIRTSGREIGTDTQYF. In DNA form, the CDR3 reads TGTGCCATCCGCACCAGCGGGAGGGAGATTGGCACAGATACGCAGTATTTT.

This clonotype was seen once. This chain joins TRBV12-5 and TRBJ2-1, with 7 bases matching TRBD2. The CDR3 extends over 17 amino acids. Germline-derived CDR1 and CDR2 are LGHNT and FRNRAP. Trimming removed 6 bases from V and 7 bases from J; junction bases left unmatched: 18. Here the CDR3 reads CASGRPVVGGSSNEQFF. The DNA for the CDR3 is TGTGCTAGTGGCCGCCCGGTGGTTGGCGGGAGTAGTAATGAGCAGTTCTTC.

The rearrangement links TRBV7-8 to TRBJ2-1, with a weak D call TRBD1 (6 bases). Trimming shortened V by 3 bases and J by 1 base, and 16 bases separated the two germline ends. There are 17 residues in the CDR3. The V gene's germline CDR1 is SGHVS and CDR2 FQNEAQ. CDR3: CASSFRATGSSYNEQFF. CDR3 DNA sequence: TGTGCCAGCAGCTTTAGGGCCACAGGGTCGTCCTACAATGAGCAGTTCTTC. The whole variable domain, filled in from reference TRBV7-8 and TRBJ2-1, reads GAGVSQSPRYKVAKRGQDVALRCDPISGHVSLFWYQQALGQGPEFLTYFQNEAQLDKSGLPSDRFFAERPEGSVSTLKIQRTQQEDSAVYLCASSFRATGSSYNEQFFGPGTRLTVL.

The chain recombines TRBV2 with TRBJ1-2; no firm D call. The germline gives CDR1 SNHLY, CDR2 FYNNEI. The V and J ends lost 3 bases and 2 bases respectively, with 7 bases between them. The CDR3 is 13 residues long. CDR3 protein: CASSENVNYGYTF. The CDR3 DNA reads TGTGCCAGCAGTGAGAACGTCAACTATGGCTACACCTTC.

This clonotype came up a few times. The chain uses TRBV2 and TRBJ1-5, with 9 nucleotides matching TRBD1. V lost 6 bases, J lost 11 bases, and 8 bases stayed unmatched. Germline V gives CDR1 SNHLY, CDR2 FYNNEI. This CDR3 has 13 residues. The CDR3 coding sequence is TGTGCCAGCAGCCCGGGACAGGGTCTAACCCAGCATTTT. Amino acids: CASSPGQGLTQHF.

This clonotype has only a few counts. The rearrangement uses TRBV28 and TRBJ1-4; D unclear. V was clipped by 0 bases and J by 0 bases, with 14 bases between them. The CDR3 spans 18 residues. CDR1 and CDR2 from the germline V gene are MDHEN and SYDVKM. The CDR3 DNA reads as TGTGCCAGCAGTTTATGGGGTTCCTGGACCGCAACTAATGAAAAACTGTTTTTT. It encodes CASSLWGSWTATNEKLFF.

The chain links TRBV4-2 to TRBJ2-5, with 12 positions matching TRBD2. The trim removed 5 bases at V and 5 bases at J, leaving 9 bases unmatched. The CDR3 loop spans 16 amino acids. The germline V gene encodes CDR1 LGHNA and CDR2 YNFKEQ. The CDR3 protein is CASSSPSGRATETQYF. The CDR3 region has the DNA TGTGCCAGCAGCTCTCCTAGCGGGAGGGCCACTGAGACCCAGTACTTC.

This clonotype appeared a few times. The rearrangement joins TRBV7-2 to TRBJ2-1; D is uncertain. Trimming shortened V by 1 base and J by 6 bases, and 7 bases separated the two germline ends. This CDR3 spans 13 amino acids. Germline V gene data show CDR1 as SGHTA and CDR2 as FQGNSA. CDR3 region: CASSLDWSNEQFF. CDR3 sequence (DNA): TGTGCCAGCAGCTTAGACTGGAGCAATGAGCAGTTCTTC.

There are a few counts of this clonotype. The gene calls are TRBV7-2 and TRBJ1-2, with TRBD1 as a possible D gene (5 bases). Between the trimmed V and J ends, which lost 4 bases and 7 bases, there was a span of 16 bases. This CDR3 region has 14 residues. Per germline, CDR1 SGHTA and CDR2 FQGNSA. The CDR3 DNA reads TGTGCCAGCAGCTCCCTCCACGGGAGGGGTGGCTACACCTTC. Amino acid sequence: CASSSLHGRGGYTF.

This clonotype was seen more than once but under ten times. The chain carries TRBV7-2 and TRBJ2-3, with D possibly matching TRBD1 (6 bases). CDR3 length: 14 amino acids. Trimming shortened V by 6 bases and J by 0 bases, and 10 bases separated the two germline ends. Per the germline V gene, CDR1 is SGHTA and CDR2 is FQGNSA. In DNA, the CDR3 is TGTGCCAGCAGACTAGGACAGAGCACAGATACGCAGTATTTT. The encoded protein is CASRLGQSTDTQYF.

The chain links TRBV24-1 to TRBJ2-1, with TRBD2 identical over 11 bases. The CDR3 loop spans 14 amino acids. The J segment lost 7 bases and the V segment lost 6 bases, leaving 4 bases of the junction unmatched. Germline lookup yields CDR1 KGHDR and CDR2 SFDVKD. The CDR3 DNA sequence: TGTGCCACCAGTCTTAGCGGGAGGGATAATGAGCAGTTCTTC. This codes for CATSLSGRDNEQFF.

This clonotype showed up just a few times. The chain carries TRBV4-1 and TRBJ2-1; no clear D. Per germline, CDR1 MGHRA and CDR2 YSYEKL. The CDR3 spans 15 residues. Trimming removed 0 bases at V and 9 bases at J, with 15 bases between. The CDR3 region is CASSQEPTGSGEQFF. The CDR3 region has the DNA TGCGCCAGCAGCCAAGAACCGACCGGCAGTGGTGAGCAGTTCTTC.

This clonotype was detected many times. This chain connects TRBV7-2 to TRBJ1-3; D unclear. Per germline, CDR1 SGHTA and CDR2 FQGNSA. The V gene lost 5 bases and the J gene lost 6 bases, with 14 bases spanning the gap. The CDR3 has 14 residues. Here the CDR3 reads CASSQGPQKNTIYF. The CDR3 bases are TGTGCCAGCAGCCAAGGACCGCAGAAAAACACCATATATTTT.